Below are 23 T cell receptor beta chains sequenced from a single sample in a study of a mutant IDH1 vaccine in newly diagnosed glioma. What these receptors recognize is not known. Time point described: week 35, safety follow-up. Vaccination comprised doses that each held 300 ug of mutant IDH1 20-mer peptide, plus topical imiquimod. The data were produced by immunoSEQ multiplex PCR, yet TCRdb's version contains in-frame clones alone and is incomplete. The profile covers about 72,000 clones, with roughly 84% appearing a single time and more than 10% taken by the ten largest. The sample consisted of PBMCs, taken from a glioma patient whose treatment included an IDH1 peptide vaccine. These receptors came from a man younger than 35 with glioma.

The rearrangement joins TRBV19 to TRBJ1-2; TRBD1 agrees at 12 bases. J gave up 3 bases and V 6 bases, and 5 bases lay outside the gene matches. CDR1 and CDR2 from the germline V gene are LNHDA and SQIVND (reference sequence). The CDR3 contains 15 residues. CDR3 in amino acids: CASRDGTGGHYGYTF. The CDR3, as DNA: TGTGCCAGTAGGGACGGGACAGGGGGCCACTATGGCTACACCTTC. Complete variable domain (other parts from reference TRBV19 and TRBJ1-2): DGGITQSPKYLFRKEGQNVTLSCEQNLNHDAMYWYRQDPGQGLRLIYYSQIVNDFQKGDIAEGYSVSREKKESFPLTVTSAQKNPTAFYLCASRDGTGGHYGYTFGSGTRLTVV.

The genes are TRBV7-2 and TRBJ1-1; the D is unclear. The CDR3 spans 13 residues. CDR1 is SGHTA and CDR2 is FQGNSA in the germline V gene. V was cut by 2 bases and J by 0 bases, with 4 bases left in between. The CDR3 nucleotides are TGTGCCAGCAGCTTAACAGTGAACACTGAAGCTTTCTTT. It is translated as CASSLTVNTEAFF.

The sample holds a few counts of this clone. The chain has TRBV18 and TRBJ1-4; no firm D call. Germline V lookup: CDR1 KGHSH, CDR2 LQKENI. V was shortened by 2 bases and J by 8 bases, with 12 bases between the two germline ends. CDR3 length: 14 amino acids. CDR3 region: CASSPLGFIEKLFF. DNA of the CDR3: TGTGCCAGCTCACCATTGGGGTTTATCGAAAAACTGTTTTTT.

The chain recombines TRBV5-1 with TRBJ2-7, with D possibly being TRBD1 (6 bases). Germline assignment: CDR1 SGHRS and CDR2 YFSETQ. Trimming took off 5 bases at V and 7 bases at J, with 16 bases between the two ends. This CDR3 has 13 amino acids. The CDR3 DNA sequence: TGCGCCAGCAGAGTCCAGGGGACGCGGGAGCAGTACTTC. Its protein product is CASRVQGTREQYF.

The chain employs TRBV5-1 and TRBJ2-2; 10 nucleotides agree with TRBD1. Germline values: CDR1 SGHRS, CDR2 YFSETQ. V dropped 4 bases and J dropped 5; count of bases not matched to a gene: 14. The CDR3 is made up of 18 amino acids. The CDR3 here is CASSKGLQGQGRTGELFF. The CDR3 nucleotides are TGCGCCAGCAGCAAGGGATTACAGGGACAGGGGAGAACCGGGGAGCTGTTTTTT.

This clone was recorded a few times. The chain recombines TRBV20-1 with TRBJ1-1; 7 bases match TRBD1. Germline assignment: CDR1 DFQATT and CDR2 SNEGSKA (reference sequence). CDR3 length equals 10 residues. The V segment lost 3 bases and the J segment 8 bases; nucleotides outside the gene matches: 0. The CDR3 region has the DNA TGCAGTGCTAGGACAGGGGAAGCTTTCTTT. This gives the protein CSARTGEAFF.

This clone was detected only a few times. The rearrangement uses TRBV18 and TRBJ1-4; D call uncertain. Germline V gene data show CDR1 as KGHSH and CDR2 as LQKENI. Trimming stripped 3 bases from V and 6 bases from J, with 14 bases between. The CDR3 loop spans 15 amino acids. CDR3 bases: TGTGCCAGCTCACCGTCCGTGGAAGCCCATGAAAAACTGTTTTTT. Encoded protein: CASSPSVEAHEKLFF.

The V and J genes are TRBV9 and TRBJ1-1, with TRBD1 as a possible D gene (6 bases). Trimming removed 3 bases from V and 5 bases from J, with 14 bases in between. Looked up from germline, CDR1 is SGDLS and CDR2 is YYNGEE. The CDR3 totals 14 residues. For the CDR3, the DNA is TGTGCCAGCAGCGAGGACCAGGGGCGGACTGAAGCTTTCTTT. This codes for CASSEDQGRTEAFF.

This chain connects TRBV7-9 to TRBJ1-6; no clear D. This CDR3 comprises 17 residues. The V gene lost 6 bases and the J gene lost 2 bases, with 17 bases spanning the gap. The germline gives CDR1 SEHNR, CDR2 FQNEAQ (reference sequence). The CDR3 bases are TGTGCCAGCAGTCCCCGGGGTGGGAGGACCTATAATTCACCCCTCCACTTT. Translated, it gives CASSPRGGRTYNSPLHF.

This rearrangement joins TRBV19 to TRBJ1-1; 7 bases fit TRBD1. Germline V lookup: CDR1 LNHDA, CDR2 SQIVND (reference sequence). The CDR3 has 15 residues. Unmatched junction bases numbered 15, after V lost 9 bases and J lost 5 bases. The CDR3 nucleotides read TGTGCCAGCACAAAGGGAGGGGGCGCAGGGACTGAAGCTTTCTTT. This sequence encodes CASTKGGGAGTEAFF.

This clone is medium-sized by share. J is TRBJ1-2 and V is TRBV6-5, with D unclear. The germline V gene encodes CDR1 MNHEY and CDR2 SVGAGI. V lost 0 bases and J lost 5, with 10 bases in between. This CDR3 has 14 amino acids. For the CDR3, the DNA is TGTGCCAGCAGTTACTCGCCGGCCCAATATGGCTACACCTTC. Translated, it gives CASSYSPAQYGYTF.

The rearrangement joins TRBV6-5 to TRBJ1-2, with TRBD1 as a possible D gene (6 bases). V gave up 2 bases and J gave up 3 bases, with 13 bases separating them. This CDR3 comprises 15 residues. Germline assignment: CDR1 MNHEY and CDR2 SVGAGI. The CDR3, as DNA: TGTGCCAGCAGTTACCTCGGACAGTCGGACTATGGCTACACCTTC. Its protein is CASSYLGQSDYGYTF.

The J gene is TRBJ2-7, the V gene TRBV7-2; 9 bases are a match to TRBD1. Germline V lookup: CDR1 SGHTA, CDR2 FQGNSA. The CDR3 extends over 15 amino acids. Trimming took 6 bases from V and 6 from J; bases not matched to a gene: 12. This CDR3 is CASSRPGQGIPEQYF. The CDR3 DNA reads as TGTGCCAGCAGTCGACCGGGACAGGGCATCCCCGAGCAGTACTTC.

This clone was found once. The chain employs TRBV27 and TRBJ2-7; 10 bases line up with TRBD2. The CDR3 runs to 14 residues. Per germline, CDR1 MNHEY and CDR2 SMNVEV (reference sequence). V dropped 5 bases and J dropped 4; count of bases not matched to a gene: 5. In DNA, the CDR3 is TGTGCCAGCAGTCCCCGAGCGGGAGGGTACGAGCAGTACTTC. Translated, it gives CASSPRAGGYEQYF.

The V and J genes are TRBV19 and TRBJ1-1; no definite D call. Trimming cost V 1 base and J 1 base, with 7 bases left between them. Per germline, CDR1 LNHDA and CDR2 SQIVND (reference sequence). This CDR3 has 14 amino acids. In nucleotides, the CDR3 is TGTGCCAGTAGTATAGTTCCCCCGAACACTGAAGCTTTCTTT. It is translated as CASSIVPPNTEAFF.

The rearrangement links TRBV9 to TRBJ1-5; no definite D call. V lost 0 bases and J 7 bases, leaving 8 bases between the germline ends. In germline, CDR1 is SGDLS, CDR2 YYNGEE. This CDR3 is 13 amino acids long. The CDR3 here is CASSVGSGQPQHF. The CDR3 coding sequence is TGTGCCAGCAGCGTAGGATCGGGGCAGCCCCAGCATTTT.

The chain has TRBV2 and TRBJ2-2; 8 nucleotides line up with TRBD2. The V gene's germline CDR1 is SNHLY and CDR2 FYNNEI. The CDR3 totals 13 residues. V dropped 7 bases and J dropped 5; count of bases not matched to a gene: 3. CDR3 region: CASKRERTGELFF. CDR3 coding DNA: TGTGCCAGCAAGCGGGAGAGGACCGGGGAGCTGTTTTTT.

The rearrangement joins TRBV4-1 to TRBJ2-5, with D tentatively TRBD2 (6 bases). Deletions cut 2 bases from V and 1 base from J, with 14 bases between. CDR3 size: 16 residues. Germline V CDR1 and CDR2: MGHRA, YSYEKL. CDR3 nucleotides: TGCGCCAGCAGCCAAAGGGGAGGACATTTCCAAGAGACCCAGTACTTC. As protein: CASSQRGGHFQETQYF.

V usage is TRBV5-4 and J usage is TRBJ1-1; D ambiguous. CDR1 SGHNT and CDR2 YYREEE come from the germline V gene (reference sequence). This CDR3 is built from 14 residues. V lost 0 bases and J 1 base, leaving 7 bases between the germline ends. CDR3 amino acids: CASSLVAENTEAFF. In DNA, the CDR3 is TGTGCCAGCAGCTTGGTTGCAGAGAACACTGAAGCTTTCTTT.

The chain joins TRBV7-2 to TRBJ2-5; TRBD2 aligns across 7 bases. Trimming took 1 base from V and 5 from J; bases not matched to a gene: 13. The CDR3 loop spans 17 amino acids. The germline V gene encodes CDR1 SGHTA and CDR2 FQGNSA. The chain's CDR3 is CASSLEASGSWRETQYF. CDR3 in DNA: TGTGCCAGCAGCTTAGAGGCTAGCGGCTCTTGGCGGGAGACCCAGTACTTC.

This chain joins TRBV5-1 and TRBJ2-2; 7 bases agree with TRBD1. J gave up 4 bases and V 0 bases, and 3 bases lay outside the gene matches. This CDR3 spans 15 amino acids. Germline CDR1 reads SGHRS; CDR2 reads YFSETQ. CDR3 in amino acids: CASSLGDRPTGELFF. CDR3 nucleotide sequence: TGCGCCAGCAGCTTGGGGGACAGACCCACCGGGGAGCTGTTTTTT.

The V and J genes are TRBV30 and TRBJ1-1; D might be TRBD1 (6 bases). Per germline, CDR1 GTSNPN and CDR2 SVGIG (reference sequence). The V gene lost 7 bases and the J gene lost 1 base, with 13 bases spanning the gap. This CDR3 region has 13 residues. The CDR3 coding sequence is TGTGCCTCCCCGGGGGGGCGGAACACTGAAGCTTTCTTT. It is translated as CASPGGRNTEAFF.

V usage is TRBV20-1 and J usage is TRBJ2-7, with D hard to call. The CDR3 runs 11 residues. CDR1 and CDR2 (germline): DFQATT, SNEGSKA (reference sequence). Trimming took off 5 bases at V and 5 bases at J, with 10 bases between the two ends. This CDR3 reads CSALPNDEQYF. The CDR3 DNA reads TGCAGTGCTCTCCCCAACGACGAGCAGTACTTC.